Each of the 21 T cell receptor beta chains below was sequenced from the same sample in a study of blood T cell repertoires in COVID-19. Profiling relied on immunoSEQ multiplex PCR, and the TCRdb table lists in-frame clones only, not all of them. The table lists a few hundred thousand clones, around 86% of them singletons, with about 5.4% in the top ten. The sequenced sample was PBMCs or T cells enriched from blood (not recorded which). These receptors all stem from a woman between 50 and 59 years old who had recovered from COVID-19.

This chain links TRBV15 with TRBJ2-3, with D maybe TRBD2 (5 bases). Per the germline V gene, CDR1 is LNHNV and CDR2 is YYDKDF (reference sequence). Trimming left V 3 bases short and J 2 bases short, with 6 bases between. The CDR3 is 13 amino acids. The CDR3 is CATSREVTDTQYF. For the CDR3, the DNA is TGTGCCACCAGCAGGGAGGTCACAGATACGCAGTATTTT.

In its sample, this clone was seen many times. The chain is built from TRBV13 and TRBJ2-6; 10 bases fit TRBD2. The CDR3 has 15 amino acids. Per the germline V gene, CDR1 is PRHDT and CDR2 is FYEKMQ (reference sequence). J lost 10 bases, V lost 5 bases, and 8 bases had no gene match. The DNA for the CDR3 is TGTGCCAGCAGCGATAGACTAGCGGGCCTAAACGTCCTGACTTTC. Protein product: CASSDRLAGLNVLTF. The full variable domain, in which reference TRBV13 and TRBJ2-6 provide the parts outside the CDR3, is AAGVIQSPRHLIKEKRETATLKCYPIPRHDTVYWYQQGPGQDPQFLISFYEKMQSDKGSIPDRFSAQQFSDYHSELNMSSLELGDSALYFCASSDRLAGLNVLTFGAGSRLTVL.

This clone was observed a single time. The rearrangement joins TRBV10-2 to TRBJ1-2, with TRBD1 matching 9 bases. There are 13 residues in the CDR3. Germline CDR1 and CDR2: WSHSY and SAAADI. V lost 10 bases, J lost 5 bases, and 8 bases stayed unmatched. In DNA, the CDR3 is TGCGCCACCGGGACAGGGCGGGAATATGGCTACACCTTC. Residues: CATGTGREYGYTF.

This chain connects TRBV2 to TRBJ2-5; 13 bases match TRBD2. CDR1 SNHLY and CDR2 FYNNEI come from the germline V gene. The CDR3 covers 18 residues. The junction had 12 bases not matched to a gene; V was cut back by 3 bases and J by 5 bases. This CDR3 reads CASSDPNVLLAGGETQYF. The CDR3 coding sequence is TGTGCCAGCAGTGACCCTAACGTATTACTAGCGGGGGGGGAGACCCAGTACTTC.

The rearrangement links TRBV11-3 to TRBJ2-2; perhaps TRBD1 as D (5 bases). V was cut by 1 base and J by 4 bases, with 13 bases left in between. The CDR3 loop spans 16 amino acids. Per germline, CDR1 SGHNT and CDR2 YENEEA. The CDR3 sequence is CASSLVLAGITGELFF. DNA of the CDR3: TGTGCCAGCAGCTTAGTATTGGCAGGGATCACCGGGGAGCTGTTTTTT.

The chain joins TRBV18 to TRBJ2-2, with 8 nucleotides matching TRBD2. Trimming at V came to 3 bases and at J to 4 bases, leaving 7 bases not matched to a gene. CDR1 and CDR2 (germline): KGHSH, LQKENI. The CDR3 totals 16 residues. The DNA for the CDR3 is TGTGCCAGCTCACCTAACATAGCGGGAATCACCGGGGAGCTGTTTTTT. This sequence encodes CASSPNIAGITGELFF. The full variable domain, in which reference TRBV18 and TRBJ2-2 provide the parts outside the CDR3, is NAGVMQNPRHLVRRRGQEARLRCSPMKGHSHVYWYRQLPEEGLKFMVYLQKENIIDESGMPKERFSAEFPKEGPSILRIQQVVRGDSAAYFCASSPNIAGITGELFFGEGSRLTVL.

This clone occurred once. The chain joins TRBV12-5 to TRBJ2-1, with a tentative D call TRBD1 (5 bases). The length of the CDR3 is 14 residues. Per the germline V gene, CDR1 is LGHNT and CDR2 is FRNRAP. The V end was cut by 2 bases, the J end by 9 bases, with 14 bases between. CDR3 in DNA: TGTGCTAGTGGTTTGTTCTTCAGGGATAGTGAGCAGTTCTTC. Its translation: CASGLFFRDSEQFF.

The chain is built from TRBV9 and TRBJ2-1; 11 bases are shared with TRBD1. The CDR3 has 15 residues. The V gene's germline CDR1 is SGDLS and CDR2 YYNGEE. The J segment lost 9 bases and the V segment lost 3 bases, leaving 8 bases of the junction unmatched. The DNA for the CDR3 is TGTGCCAGCAGCGGGGGGACAGGGGGTAGGATTGAGCAGTTCTTC. Translating it yields CASSGGTGGRIEQFF. The full variable domain, completed using reference TRBV9 and TRBJ2-1, is DSGVTQTPKHLITATGQRVTLRCSPRSGDLSVYWYQQSLDQGLQFLIQYYNGEERAKGNILERFSAQQFPDLHSELNLSSLELGDSALYFCASSGGTGGRIEQFFGPGTRLTVL.

The chain is built from TRBV12-3 or TRBV12-4 and TRBJ1-1, with TRBD1 as a possible D gene (5 bases). The CDR3 has 13 amino acids. V was clipped by 4 bases and J by 3 bases, with 9 bases between them. The CDR3 DNA sequence: TGTGCCAGCAGTTCTCGACAGTACACTGAAGCTTTCTTT. This translates into CASSSRQYTEAFF.

In DNA, the CDR3 is TGTGCCTGGAGTGGGCCAGGGATGTACTATGGCTACACCTTC. The encoded protein is CAWSGPGMYYGYTF. The V call is TRBV30, the J call TRBJ1-2, with a possible D match to TRBD1 (5 bases). Germline assignment: CDR1 GTSNPN and CDR2 SVGIG (reference sequence). The CDR3 spans 14 residues. V lost 1 base, J lost 3 bases, and 12 bases lay in between.

The rearrangement uses TRBV3-1 (or the pseudogene TRBV3-2) and TRBJ1-2; 9 nucleotides align to TRBD1. CDR3 length equals 14 residues. The trim removed 4 bases at V and 7 bases at J, leaving 7 bases unmatched. CDR1 and CDR2 from the germline V gene are LGHDT and YNNKEL (reference sequence). The chain's CDR3 is CASSPLQGALGYTF. Written as DNA, the CDR3 is TGTGCCAGCAGCCCTCTACAGGGGGCGCTTGGCTACACCTTC.

The chain has TRBV5-4 and TRBJ1-2, with D perhaps TRBD1 (6 bases). Trimming took 2 bases from V and 7 from J, leaving 12 bases between them. Germline V lookup: CDR1 SGHNT, CDR2 YYREEE (reference sequence). The CDR3 has 13 amino acids. The CDR3 DNA follows: TGTGCCAGCAGCTTAAGACAGGAATTTGGCTACACCTTC. This codes for CASSLRQEFGYTF.

CDR3 sequence reads: CASSFYWDRGNDGYTF. Written as DNA, the CDR3 is TGCGCCAGCAGCTTTTATTGGGACAGGGGTAATGATGGCTACACCTTC. V gene TRBV5-1 combines with J gene TRBJ1-2, with 10 bases identical to TRBD1. The CDR3 has 16 amino acids. The V gene's germline CDR1 is SGHRS and CDR2 YFSETQ. J gave up 6 bases and V 2 bases, and 10 bases lay outside the gene matches.

The J gene is TRBJ2-5, the V gene TRBV7-3; D gene ambiguous. This CDR3 has 13 amino acids. Between the trimmed V and J ends, which lost 0 bases and 5 bases, there was a span of 7 bases. Germline V gene sequence: CDR1 SGHTA, CDR2 FQGTGA. CDR3 DNA sequence: TGTGCCAGCAGCTTAACCCCTGGCGAGACCCAGTACTTC. Protein sequence: CASSLTPGETQYF. Variable domain in full (rest from reference TRBV7-3 and TRBJ2-5): GAGVSQTPSNKVTEKGKYVELRCDPISGHTALYWYRQSLGQGPEFLIYFQGTGAADDSGLPNDRFFAVRPEGSVSTLKIQRTERGDSAVYLCASSLTPGETQYFGPGTRLLVL.

This clone was observed a single time. This sequence joins TRBV5-6 and TRBJ1-2; maybe TRBD1 (6 bases). CDR1 SGHDT and CDR2 YYEEEE come from the germline V gene. The germline V and J ends were trimmed by 2 bases and 6 bases, with 8 bases remaining between them. The CDR3 totals 12 residues. The CDR3 sequence: CASSFGGDGYTF. DNA of the CDR3: TGTGCCAGCAGCTTTGGGGGCGATGGCTACACCTTC.

CDR3 bases: TGTGCCAGCAGTGGGACACGCACAGATACGCAGTATTTT. Protein: CASSGTRTDTQYF. The chain employs TRBV7-9 and TRBJ2-3, with a weak D call TRBD1 (6 bases). Trimming stripped 6 bases from V and 1 base from J, with 8 bases between. The V gene's germline CDR1 is SEHNR and CDR2 FQNEAQ (reference sequence). CDR3 size: 13 residues.

The V call is TRBV5-4, the J call TRBJ1-3; weak D call: TRBD1 (5 bases). The germline V and J ends were trimmed by 4 bases and 6 bases, with 20 bases remaining between them. Germline V gene data show CDR1 as SGHNT and CDR2 as YYREEE (reference sequence). The CDR3 totals 16 residues. In DNA, the CDR3 is TGTGCCAGCAGCCCTTCCCCGACAGAGCTGGAAAACACCATATATTTT. The encoded protein is CASSPSPTELENTIYF. Full variable domain (rest looked up from reference TRBV5-4 and TRBJ1-3): ETGVTQSPTHLIKTRGQQVTLRCSSQSGHNTVSWYQQALGQGPQFIFQYYREEENGRGNFPPRFSGLQFPNYSSELNVNALELDDSALYLCASSPSPTELENTIYFGEGSWLTVV.

The rearrangement uses TRBV5-1 and TRBJ2-1; 11 nucleotides align to TRBD2. Germline values: CDR1 SGHRS, CDR2 YFSETQ. V shed 1 base and J 8 bases; nucleotides not matched to a gene: 8. This CDR3 comprises 16 residues. In DNA form, the CDR3 reads TGCGCCAGCAGCTTGTATGATAGCGGGGGGGGCGATGAGCAGTTCTTC. This encodes CASSLYDSGGGDEQFF.

V usage is TRBV6-5 and J usage is TRBJ2-3; 7 bases are shared with TRBD2. The germline V gene has CDR1 MNHEY and CDR2 SVGAGI. With 2 bases clipped from V and 5 bases from J, the junction kept 7 bases outside the gene matches. CDR3 length: 15 amino acids. CDR3 in amino acids: CASSYSGIELDTQYF. The CDR3 DNA follows: TGTGCCAGCAGTTACAGCGGGATTGAATTAGATACGCAGTATTTT.

The chain combines TRBV7-2 with TRBJ1-2; D is uncertain. Looked up from germline, CDR1 is SGHTA and CDR2 is FQGNSA. The CDR3 covers 14 residues. Deletions cut 4 bases from V and 2 bases from J, with 11 bases between. The CDR3 sequence is CASSSLVRNYGYTF. Here the CDR3 DNA reads TGTGCCAGCAGCTCCCTGGTCAGGAACTATGGCTACACCTTC.

The rearrangement links TRBV2 to TRBJ2-5, with D unclear. V dropped 5 bases and J dropped 7 bases, with 5 bases sitting between them. The length of the CDR3 is 10 residues. CDR1 is SNHLY and CDR2 is FYNNEI in the germline V gene. The CDR3 DNA follows: TGTGCCAGCAGTTCATGGACCCAGTACTTC. It codes for CASSSWTQYF.